A selection of T cell receptor beta chains follows, all from one sample in a study of T cell responses to AZD1222 COVID-19 vaccine. Produced via immunoSEQ multiplex PCR; TCRdb's table is partial and in-frame only. The sample lists some 120,000 clones; 88% were seen once. Material: peripheral blood, obtained on day 0 of AZD1222 vaccination. All receptors derive from an adult in good health. CDR3s include the opening cysteine and the closing phenylalanine or tryptophan.

V	J	CDR3
TRBV30	TRBJ1-1	CAWTLSAGAFF
TRBV7-9	TRBJ1-1	CASSSLPGTEAFF
TRBV7-2	TRBJ2-7	CASSLGDGPYEQYF
TRBV5-4	TRBJ1-1	CASSRELNTEAFF
TRBV10-3	TRBJ2-3	CAIRGVSTDTQYF
TRBV6-2/TRBV6-3	TRBJ1-6	CASSYRKFLTGPINSPLHF
TRBV12-3/TRBV12-4	TRBJ2-2	CASSFADTGELFF
TRBV18	TRBJ2-1	CASSQLALSSYNEQFF
TRBV9	TRBJ1-2	CASSVGPGNYGYTF
TRBV19	TRBJ2-3	CATLPGRQLGVDTQYF
TRBV30	TRBJ2-7	CALDREAAYEQYF